The T cell receptor beta chain described here comes from a study of blood T cell repertoires in COVID-19 (dated by TCRdb to 2019 to 2021). Regarding the research as a whole: Samples covering the acute and convalescent phases of COVID-19 were provided by collaborators in the United States, Italy and Spain. The prospective study material was composed of cDNA or gDNA derived from T cells, B-cell-depleted T cells, or PBMCs. Deeply sampled blood TCRbeta repertoires from subjects exposed to, actively infected with, or recovered from COVID-19 were included in the dataset. The repertoires were released in a freely available public database intended as a resource for research on the immune response to SARS-CoV-2. Samples came from the ongoing ImmuneRACE study (first 160 participants) plus 1,254 subjects from 6 global collaborators. Sample metadata almost always included a de-identified subject ID, COVID-19 status, age in years and sex. Where HLA class I and class II types were available, the types were taken from metadata supplied by the sample provider, not from assay-based typing. Findings and caveats that apply to the study as a whole: Clinical and demographic metadata were provided uncurated, with the amount varying by source and participant.

Sequences LGHDT (CDR1) and YNNKEL (CDR2) are obtained from the germline V gene (reference sequence). V is reduced by 4 bases and J by 5 bases, leaving a spacing of 9 bases between them. There are 13 amino acids in the CDR3, from cysteine to phenylalanine inclusive. The sequence is cut down to CDR3 DNA, 39 bases in frame from base 1. The immunoSEQ Assay, a bias-controlled multiplex PCR, was used to amplify TCRbeta CDR3 regions from genomic DNA. The authors processed their data as follows. The number of nucleated cells in each sample was estimated from the amplification of reference gene primers within the assay. To quantify the absolute abundance of each unique TCRbeta CDR3 rearrangement, sequence reads were collapsed and filtered. For each sample, productive Simpson clonality was calculated as the square root of Simpson's diversity index over productive rearrangements. TCRdb retrieved this table from immuneACCESS and kept in-frame rearrangements only. Not all clones are present; in checked studies, unresolved V genes account for under half, and no reason is known for the remainder. Clone size and V and J calls were adopted from that table, with D and trimming inferred from the DNA. The table for this sample lists 200,000 to 300,000 clones; roughly 83% of them were counted only once. Together, the top ten hold over 8% of the sample.

About this clone itself: It lacks a known antigen. No much larger clone is present one base from it, and per-base qualities are unavailable.

Each collaborating institution followed its own protocols to collect whole blood in K2EDTA tubes. For TCRbeta analysis, collaborator samples were shipped as frozen whole blood, as isolated PBMCs, or as DNA extracted from either sample type. This receptor chain uses TRBV3-1 (or the pseudogene TRBV3-2) and TRBJ2-1; there is no confident call for the D gene. The sequenced sample was peripheral blood. The clonotype was recovered from a woman of 80 years or more with acute or convalescent COVID-19. The DNA reads as follows: TGTGCCAGCAGCCCGCGGATCCACAATGAGCAGTTCTTC. It specifies CASSPRIHNEQFF.